Listed below are T cell receptor beta chains from one sample, sequenced in a study of cytomegalovirus exposure and HLA in healthy donors. TCRdb's copy holds only in-frame clones and misses some; the assay was immunoSEQ multiplex PCR. The sample lists some 240,000 clones, nearly 95% seen once, with about 1.7% in the top ten. The sequencing input was PBMCs. The receptors come from a girl aged 2-10 years in good health and CMV-seronegative. Each CDR3 is given with its conserved first and last residue. Clone size appears in some rows only: once, few, many, or a class for an expanded clone.

size	V	J	CDR3
NA	TRBV30	TRBJ2-5	CAWRRPGLAPQETQYF
NA	TRBV4-2	TRBJ2-3	CASVAGTSGSEWDTQYF
NA	TRBV10-2	TRBJ2-2	CASSESTVYQGAHGELFF
NA	TRBV4-1	TRBJ1-2	CASSPRTGDYGYTF
NA	TRBV5-1	TRBJ1-1	CASSLGRDSVSMNTEAFF
NA	TRBV6-5	TRBJ2-1	CASRPREPSNEQFF
NA	TRBV11-2	TRBJ2-7	CASSPTVFYEQYF
NA	TRBV7-6	TRBJ2-1	CASRPGTGFGEQFF
NA	TRBV5-1	TRBJ1-2	CASSLDTPRDGYTF
NA	TRBV7-3	TRBJ1-2	CASSLNANNYGYTF
NA	TRBV7-2	TRBJ1-1	CASSLVAGENTEAFF
NA	TRBV18	TRBJ2-5	CASSPVLAGGLETQYF
NA	TRBV7-8	TRBJ2-3	CASSLSADTQYF
NA	TRBV10-2	TRBJ2-6	CASSELYSGGYSGANVLTF
NA	TRBV7-2	TRBJ1-1	CASSLQGRPFF
NA	TRBV29-1	TRBJ2-2	CSVERDLNTGELFF
NA	TRBV5-1	TRBJ1-3	CASSYSSGNTIYF
NA	TRBV29-1	TRBJ1-2	CSVDGTGLYGYTF
NA	TRBV2	TRBJ1-2	CARETQGGYTF
NA	TRBV10-3	TRBJ2-7	CAISEWLAGLPYEQYF
NA	TRBV19	TRBJ2-6	CASSTPTGAGANVLTF
NA	TRBV11-2	TRBJ2-5	CASSYWGGIQETQYF
NA	TRBV18	TRBJ2-4	CASLPLRGTASYIQYF
NA	TRBV5-4	TRBJ2-1	CASSSGLAGGMTYNEQFF
NA	TRBV30	TRBJ1-2	CAWSVQNGYTF
once	TRBV4-1	TRBJ2-1	CASSQGGSSYNEQFF
few	TRBV27	TRBJ2-7	CASSPGGRSYEQYF
NA	TRBV2	TRBJ2-5	CASSEGTARETQYF
NA	TRBV5-1	TRBJ2-5	CASSRGGQETQYF
NA	TRBV7-2	TRBJ2-3	CASSLGQGSTDTQYF
NA	TRBV30	TRBJ1-6	CAWMPDRGSPLHF
NA	TRBV4-2	TRBJ1-6	CASSQDRDRGKNNSPLHF